This entry lists 10 T cell receptor beta chains sequenced from one sample in a study of type 1 regulatory T cells. General study results and limits: Type 1 regulatory T cells had a more restricted TCR repertoire than non-type 1 regulatory T cells.

What these receptors recognize is not known. Via MiXCR, TCRdb re-called the reads, giving one row per CDR3 protein. The sample shows fewer than 80,000 distinct CDR3 sequences, roughly 20% of them seen only once. Sequencing was carried out using cultured type 1 regulatory T (Tr1) cells, either the whole culture or a sorted fraction (not recorded which). These receptors were taken from a human donor in good health.

The chain employs TRBV5-1 and TRBJ1-1; no clear D gene. The CDR3 is 13 residues long. CDR1 is SGHRS and CDR2 is YFSETQ in the germline V gene. V lost 4 bases, J lost 4 bases, and 11 bases lay in between. The CDR3, as DNA: TGCGCCAGCAGCCTGGAGGGTATCACTGAAGCTTTCTTT. Amino acid sequence: CASSLEGITEAFF.

The CDR3 DNA is TGTGCCAGCAGCTTCGACGGGACTTGGGGTCCAGATACGCAGTATTTT. Translation: CASSFDGTWGPDTQYF. V and J are TRBV7-8 and TRBJ2-3, with D tentatively TRBD2 (6 bases). The CDR3 length is 16 residues. CDR1 SGHVS and CDR2 FQNEAQ come from the germline V gene. V was clipped by 3 bases and J by 4 bases, with 17 bases between them.

V is TRBV27 and J is TRBJ2-7; 7 bases agree with TRBD2. Germline CDR1 MNHEY, CDR2 SMNVEV (reference sequence). The CDR3 spans 13 residues. V lost 6 bases, J lost 3 bases, and 5 bases stayed unmatched. In DNA form, the CDR3 reads TGTGCCAGCAGGCGGCGGGAGTTCTACGAGCAGTACTTC. Residues: CASRRREFYEQYF.

This chain links TRBV7-2 with TRBJ2-1; D is unclear. The germline V gene has CDR1 SGHTA and CDR2 FQGNSA. V was shortened by 5 bases and J by 4 bases, with 3 bases between the two germline ends. The CDR3 consists of 11 residues. This CDR3 reads CASSVYNEQFF. The CDR3 region has the DNA TGTGCCAGCAGCGTATACAATGAGCAGTTCTTC.

This clonotype showed up just a few times. The V call is TRBV9, the J call TRBJ2-3; no clear D gene. The CDR3 contains 14 residues. The V end lost 4 bases, the J end lost 2 bases, and 11 bases lay between the germline ends. CDR1 and CDR2 (germline): SGDLS, YYNGEE. The CDR3, as DNA: TGTGCCAGCAGCCTGCATTACTACACAGATACGCAGTATTTT. As protein: CASSLHYYTDTQYF.

This clonotype was recorded a few times. This chain joins TRBV20-1 and TRBJ2-7; 13 bases are shared with TRBD2. The CDR3 extends over 14 amino acids. CDR1 is DFQATT, CDR2 SNEGSKA, per germline (reference sequence). The V gene end was trimmed by 6 bases and the J gene end by 4 bases; junction bases not matched to a gene: 6. The CDR3 loop is CSALPGLAGYEQYF. The CDR3 DNA reads TGCAGTGCCTTACCGGGACTAGCGGGATACGAGCAGTACTTC.

This clonotype has more than one count but fewer than ten. The chain combines TRBV4-1 with TRBJ2-4, with D unclear. CDR3 size: 14 residues. The V end was cut by 3 bases, the J end by 7 bases, with 13 bases between. CDR1 is MGHRA and CDR2 is YSYEKL in the germline V gene. CDR3 coding DNA: TGCGCCAGCAGCCAGGGCCTCCTCGGGAACATTCAGTACTTC. Encoded protein: CASSQGLLGNIQYF.

V gene TRBV12-3 or TRBV12-4 combines with J gene TRBJ1-3; tentatively, D is TRBD1 (5 bases). This CDR3 is built from 13 residues. Trimming left V 6 bases short and J 4 bases short, with 10 bases between. CDR3 bases: TGTGCCAGCAGCAAGGACACAGGAAACACCATATATTTT. It encodes CASSKDTGNTIYF.

The chain employs TRBV20-1 and TRBJ1-2, with D perhaps TRBD1 (5 bases). V was cut by 5 bases and J by 7 bases, with 14 bases left in between. This CDR3 is 12 amino acids long. CDR1 and CDR2 (germline): DFQATT, SNEGSKA (reference sequence). Here the CDR3 DNA reads TGCAGTGCTCCCCCGGGGGAGGGTGGCTACACCTTC. It is translated as CSAPPGEGGYTF.

This chain connects TRBV15 to TRBJ2-5; D may be TRBD2 (6 bases). The germline V gene has CDR1 LNHNV and CDR2 YYDKDF (reference sequence). V was pared by 5 bases and J by 0 bases, with 16 bases between. There are 16 residues in the CDR3. The CDR3 here is CATSGERLGNQETQYF. CDR3 nucleotide sequence: TGTGCCACCAGCGGGGAGAGACTAGGCAACCAAGAGACCCAGTACTTC.